This is a list of T cell receptor beta chains from one sample in a study of blood T cells in healthy people across ages. In TCRdb, the 5' RACE reads were re-called with MiXCR into one record per CDR3 protein. The sample includes fewer than 1 million distinct CDR3 sequences, approximately 48% of them seen just once. Material for sequencing was blood. The receptors come from a man aged 55 to 70 in good health. CDR3s include the opening cysteine and the closing phenylalanine or tryptophan. Fields, in order: D gene, J gene, clone size, V gene, CDR3 DNA, CDR3 protein. A D gene is named only where the DNA matches it firmly. Only some rows state a clone size, as once, few, many or a class for expanded clones.

D gene: .; J gene: TRBJ1-5; clone size: few; V gene: TRBV10-3; CDR3 DNA: TGTGCCATCAGTGAGGGGCAGAGAGCGAATCAGCCCCAGCATTTT; CDR3 protein: CAISEGQRANQPQHF
D gene: TRBD1; J gene: TRBJ2-7; clone size: .; V gene: TRBV6-2/TRBV6-3; CDR3 DNA: TGTGCCAGCAGAAGCATCGGACAGGGCGAAAACTACGAGCAGTACTTC; CDR3 protein: CASRSIGQGENYEQYF
D gene: .; J gene: TRBJ2-7; clone size: .; V gene: TRBV30; CDR3 DNA: TGTGCCTGGAGTGTACGGTCCTACGAGCAGTACTTC; CDR3 protein: CAWSVRSYEQYF
D gene: .; J gene: TRBJ2-2; clone size: few; V gene: TRBV7-2; CDR3 DNA: TGTGCCAGCAGCATACTAGGACTCGGAACCGGGGAGCTGTTTTTT; CDR3 protein: CASSILGLGTGELFF
D gene: .; J gene: TRBJ2-5; clone size: .; V gene: TRBV7-9; CDR3 DNA: TGTGCCAACAGCTTATCTATAGGCCCAGGAGAGACCCAGTACTTC; CDR3 protein: CANSLSIGPGETQYF
D gene: .; J gene: TRBJ2-5; clone size: .; V gene: TRBV7-2; CDR3 DNA: TGTGCCAGCAGCTTAGCGGGCAGGGCCCCTCGGGAGACCCAGTACTTC; CDR3 protein: CASSLAGRAPRETQYF
D gene: TRBD1; J gene: TRBJ1-2; clone size: .; V gene: TRBV9; CDR3 DNA: TGTGCCAGCAGCGTCGGGGGACAGGTGAACTATGGCTACACCTTC; CDR3 protein: CASSVGGQVNYGYTF
D gene: TRBD1; J gene: TRBJ1-4; clone size: few; V gene: TRBV2; CDR3 DNA: TGTGCCAGCAGGGACAGGGGGCTGTCTAATGAAAAACTGTTTTTT; CDR3 protein: CASRDRGLSNEKLFF
D gene: .; J gene: TRBJ2-2; clone size: .; V gene: TRBV6-5; CDR3 DNA: TGTGCCAGCAGCTATCGGGCAGGGAGCTCGAACACCGGGGAGCTGTTTTTT; CDR3 protein: CASSYRAGSSNTGELFF
D gene: .; J gene: TRBJ1-4; clone size: .; V gene: TRBV28; CDR3 DNA: TGTGCCAGCAGCCACAGGGTTACTAATGAAAAACTGTTTTTT; CDR3 protein: CASSHRVTNEKLFF
D gene: .; J gene: TRBJ2-3; clone size: .; V gene: TRBV9; CDR3 DNA: TGTGCCAGCAGCGTAGGGACAGCGAGCACAGATACGCAGTATTTT; CDR3 protein: CASSVGTASTDTQYF
D gene: .; J gene: TRBJ1-2; clone size: few; V gene: TRBV29-1; CDR3 DNA: TGCAGCGTTGAAGCGGCAGGTGGAGGGCCAACGATCTATGGCTACACCTTC; CDR3 protein: CSVEAAGGGPTIYGYTF
D gene: TRBD1; J gene: TRBJ2-7; clone size: few; V gene: TRBV12-3/TRBV12-4; CDR3 DNA: TGTGCCAGCAGTTTAGGGCAGGGGGACTCCTACGAGCAGTACTTC; CDR3 protein: CASSLGQGDSYEQYF
D gene: TRBD1; J gene: TRBJ1-2; clone size: .; V gene: TRBV7-9; CDR3 DNA: TGTGCCAGCAGCTTAAGGGACAGGGGAATAGATCGCTACACCTTC; CDR3 protein: CASSLRDRGIDRYTF
D gene: TRBD2; J gene: TRBJ2-1; clone size: .; V gene: TRBV29-1; CDR3 DNA: TGCAGCGCCGCGACTAGCGGGGGCGCCCCGTTCTTC; CDR3 protein: CSAATSGGAPFF
D gene: TRBD1; J gene: TRBJ2-7; clone size: once; V gene: TRBV20-1; CDR3 DNA: TGCAGGGTGGACAGGGTGGGGGAGCAGTACTTC; CDR3 protein: CRVDRVGEQYF
D gene: .; J gene: TRBJ1-6; clone size: .; V gene: TRBV6-6; CDR3 DNA: TGTGCCAGCAGTTACGTCGGAAATAATTCACCCCTCCACTTT; CDR3 protein: CASSYVGNNSPLHF
D gene: TRBD1; J gene: TRBJ1-2; clone size: .; V gene: TRBV20-1; CDR3 DNA: TGCAGTGCTAGAGATCGGGACAGCTATGGCTACACCTTC; CDR3 protein: CSARDRDSYGYTF
D gene: TRBD1; J gene: TRBJ1-1; clone size: few; V gene: TRBV3-1; CDR3 DNA: TGTGCCAGCAGTTACAAGGGGGCGAATATTGAAGCTTTCTTT; CDR3 protein: CASSYKGANIEAFF
D gene: TRBD1; J gene: TRBJ2-3; clone size: .; V gene: TRBV27; CDR3 DNA: TGTGCCAGTCGGACAGGGAGTGCAGATACGCAGTATTTT; CDR3 protein: CASRTGSADTQYF
D gene: TRBD2; J gene: TRBJ2-1; clone size: few; V gene: TRBV2; CDR3 DNA: TGTGCCAGCAGGGACAGCGGGGGGAGCTCCTACAATGAGCAGTTCTTC; CDR3 protein: CASRDSGGSSYNEQFF
D gene: .; J gene: TRBJ2-7; clone size: .; V gene: TRBV4-1; CDR3 DNA: TGCGCCAGCAGCCAAGATAAGGGCGCCTCCTACGAGCAGTACTTC; CDR3 protein: CASSQDKGASYEQYF
D gene: TRBD2; J gene: TRBJ2-1; clone size: .; V gene: TRBV7-2; CDR3 DNA: TGTGCCAGCAGCCAGGGACTAGCGGGGGTCAATGAGCAGTTCTTC; CDR3 protein: CASSQGLAGVNEQFF
D gene: .; J gene: TRBJ2-3; clone size: .; V gene: TRBV20-1; CDR3 DNA: TGCAGTGCTGGAGGGCTCACCAGCACAGATACGCAGTATTTT; CDR3 protein: CSAGGLTSTDTQYF
D gene: TRBD1; J gene: TRBJ2-3; clone size: .; V gene: TRBV24-1; CDR3 DNA: TGTGCCACCAGTGCCCACAGGGGATTAGGCACAGATACGCAGTATTTT; CDR3 protein: CATSAHRGLGTDTQYF
D gene: .; J gene: TRBJ2-7; clone size: once; V gene: TRBV11-3; CDR3 DNA: TGTGCCAGCAGCTCGACGGGTGACCTGAACGAGCAGTACTTC; CDR3 protein: CASSSTGDLNEQYF
D gene: TRBD1; J gene: TRBJ2-4; clone size: once; V gene: TRBV6-5; CDR3 DNA: TGTGCCAGCAGAAGGGACAGGGGGGGGGACATTCAGTACTTC; CDR3 protein: CASRRDRGGDIQYF
D gene: TRBD1; J gene: TRBJ1-1; clone size: .; V gene: TRBV20-1; CDR3 DNA: TGCAGTGCTCCAAAAACGACGGGACAGGGGGCAAGGAGCACTGAAGCTTTCTTT; CDR3 protein: CSAPKTTGQGARSTEAFF
D gene: .; J gene: TRBJ2-1; clone size: few; V gene: TRBV20-1; CDR3 DNA: TGCAGTGCTCTTAAGAAGTCAGATGAGCAGTTCTTC; CDR3 protein: CSALKKSDEQFF
D gene: .; J gene: TRBJ2-1; clone size: .; V gene: TRBV5-1; CDR3 DNA: TGCGCCAGCAGCTTAGGTACCCCTATAACCCAAAATGAGCAGTTCTTC; CDR3 protein: CASSLGTPITQNEQFF
D gene: TRBD2; J gene: TRBJ2-5; clone size: .; V gene: TRBV9; CDR3 DNA: TGTGCCAGCAGCAGTAACTACGGGGGGTATAGGCCTTGTAAAGAGACCCAGTACTTC; CDR3 protein: CASSSNYGGYRPCKETQYF
D gene: TRBD2; J gene: TRBJ2-3; clone size: .; V gene: TRBV11-2; CDR3 DNA: TGTGCCAGCAGCCACAACTTACTAGCGGGGGGGTATGCTGTAAGGACAGATACGCAGTATTTT; CDR3 protein: CASSHNLLAGGYAVRTDTQYF
D gene: .; J gene: TRBJ2-7; clone size: .; V gene: TRBV5-1; CDR3 DNA: TGCGCCAGCAGCCCGCACGGGGGCACAGGGGCGCGATACGAGCAGTACTTC; CDR3 protein: CASSPHGGTGARYEQYF
D gene: TRBD2; J gene: TRBJ2-1; clone size: few; V gene: TRBV6-2/TRBV6-3; CDR3 DNA: TGTGCCAGCAGTTACCGCGGGGGGGGCAATGAGCAGTTCTTC; CDR3 protein: CASSYRGGGNEQFF
D gene: .; J gene: TRBJ2-7; clone size: many; V gene: TRBV7-8; CDR3 DNA: TGTGCCAGCAGCTTAGGGGCAGGGACCTCCTACGAGCAGTACTTC; CDR3 protein: CASSLGAGTSYEQYF
D gene: .; J gene: TRBJ1-1; clone size: .; V gene: TRBV2; CDR3 DNA: TGTGCCAGCAGGGGGTCGGACAACATGAACACTGAAGCTTTCTTT; CDR3 protein: CASRGSDNMNTEAFF
D gene: .; J gene: TRBJ2-3; clone size: few; V gene: TRBV9; CDR3 DNA: TGTGCCAGCAGCGTAGATTGGGATACGCAGTATTTT; CDR3 protein: CASSVDWDTQYF
D gene: .; J gene: TRBJ1-1; clone size: .; V gene: TRBV6-1; CDR3 DNA: TGTGCCAGCAGAGGGGGACGGACTGAAGCTTTCTTT; CDR3 protein: CASRGGRTEAFF
D gene: .; J gene: TRBJ2-5; clone size: few; V gene: TRBV6-5; CDR3 DNA: TGTGCCAGTTGGACTACCGAAGAGACCCAGTACTTC; CDR3 protein: CASWTTEETQYF
D gene: .; J gene: TRBJ2-1; clone size: .; V gene: TRBV18; CDR3 DNA: TGTGTCAGCTCACTGTACACGGACTATACTTCCTACAATGAGCAGTTCTTC; CDR3 protein: CVSSLYTDYTSYNEQFF
D gene: .; J gene: TRBJ1-5; clone size: many; V gene: TRBV7-9; CDR3 DNA: TGTGCCAGCAGCTTAGCAGGGGCCAATCAGCCCCAGCATTTT; CDR3 protein: CASSLAGANQPQHF
D gene: .; J gene: TRBJ2-3; clone size: few; V gene: TRBV9; CDR3 DNA: TGTGCCAGCAGCGTAGCTCAGGGGGAGGTAGATACGCAGTATTTT; CDR3 protein: CASSVAQGEVDTQYF
D gene: TRBD1; J gene: TRBJ2-7; clone size: few; V gene: TRBV15; CDR3 DNA: TGTGCCACCAGCATACAGGGGGCGCGACTAGGCTACGAGCAGTACTTC; CDR3 protein: CATSIQGARLGYEQYF
D gene: TRBD1; J gene: TRBJ2-7; clone size: many; V gene: TRBV7-9; CDR3 DNA: TGTGCCAGCAGTGGACAGGGCGGCTACGAGCAGTACTTC; CDR3 protein: CASSGQGGYEQYF
D gene: .; J gene: TRBJ2-7; clone size: .; V gene: TRBV7-2; CDR3 DNA: TGTGCCAGTTCAGTACAGGGATATAGCTCCTACGAGCAGTACTTC; CDR3 protein: CASSVQGYSSYEQYF
D gene: .; J gene: TRBJ1-6; clone size: .; V gene: TRBV2; CDR3 DNA: TGTGCCAGCAGGAAGGGACCAAGCTCCTATAATTCACCCCTCCACTTT; CDR3 protein: CASRKGPSSYNSPLHF
D gene: TRBD1; J gene: TRBJ1-6; clone size: .; V gene: TRBV3-1; CDR3 DNA: TGTGCCAGCAGCTATGGGACAGGGGAAAATTCACCCCTCCACTTT; CDR3 protein: CASSYGTGENSPLHF
D gene: .; J gene: TRBJ1-1; clone size: .; V gene: TRBV11-3; CDR3 DNA: TGTGCCAGCAGCTTCCCAGGATCCATGAACACTGAAGCTTTCTTT; CDR3 protein: CASSFPGSMNTEAFF
D gene: TRBD2; J gene: TRBJ2-7; clone size: few; V gene: TRBV27; CDR3 DNA: TGTGCCAGCAGCCCTTCGAGTACAGCGGGGGTCTTCTACGAGCAGTACTTC; CDR3 protein: CASSPSSTAGVFYEQYF
D gene: TRBD2; J gene: TRBJ2-1; clone size: few; V gene: TRBV5-4; CDR3 DNA: TGTGCCAGCAGTTACGAGCGGGGGGCCCTATACAATGAGCAGTTCTTC; CDR3 protein: CASSYERGALYNEQFF
D gene: .; J gene: TRBJ2-2; clone size: .; V gene: TRBV4-3; CDR3 DNA: TGCTCCAGCAGCCAAGATCCTCCGAAAAGCCGATACACCGGGGAGCTGTTTTTT; CDR3 protein: CSSSQDPPKSRYTGELFF
D gene: TRBD1; J gene: TRBJ1-2; clone size: .; V gene: TRBV2; CDR3 DNA: TGTGCCACAACAGGGGACCACTATGGCTACACCTTC; CDR3 protein: CATTGDHYGYTF
D gene: .; J gene: TRBJ1-6; clone size: .; V gene: TRBV7-8; CDR3 DNA: TGTGCCAGCACCCCGGCTTATGCATTTAATTCACCCCTCCACTTT; CDR3 protein: CASTPAYAFNSPLHF
D gene: .; J gene: TRBJ2-3; clone size: few; V gene: TRBV7-9; CDR3 DNA: TGTGCCAGCAGTCCCCTTCTAGAAGATACGCAGTATTTT; CDR3 protein: CASSPLLEDTQYF